This is a list of T cell receptor beta chains from one sample in a study of blood T cell repertoires in COVID-19. Here immunoSEQ multiplex PCR was the method, and the copy in TCRdb shows in-frame clones only, minus some. Of approximately 89,000 clones listed, approximately 80% are singletons. Specimen: peripheral blood. The receptors derive from a human donor in a cohort sampled during active COVID-19. Each CDR3 is given with its conserved first and last residue. The order of the fields is clone size, J gene, D gene, V gene, CDR3 protein, CDR3 DNA. D genes are given only for firm matches. The listing skips clone size in some rows; elsewhere it reads once, few, many or a size class.

clone size: few
J gene: TRBJ2-7
D gene: .
V gene: TRBV6-5
CDR3 protein: CASSYLNGGYSEQYF
CDR3 DNA: TGTGCCAGCAGTTACTTGAACGGGGGTTACAGTGAGCAGTACTTC

clone size: .
J gene: TRBJ2-7
D gene: TRBD1
V gene: TRBV28
CDR3 protein: CASSSQGAGTYEQYF
CDR3 DNA: TGTGCCAGCAGTTCTCAGGGGGCTGGGACCTACGAGCAGTACTTC

clone size: .
J gene: TRBJ1-5
D gene: TRBD1
V gene: TRBV5-1
CDR3 protein: CASSSGTDVNQPQHF
CDR3 DNA: TGCGCCAGCAGCTCCGGGACAGATGTAAATCAGCCCCAGCATTTT

clone size: once
J gene: TRBJ2-7
D gene: .
V gene: TRBV5-1
CDR3 protein: CASSLGDFVYEQYF
CDR3 DNA: TGCGCCAGCAGCTTAGGGGACTTCGTCTACGAGCAGTACTTC

clone size: .
J gene: TRBJ1-6
D gene: TRBD1
V gene: TRBV5-1
CDR3 protein: CASSGGTGRESPLHF
CDR3 DNA: TGCGCCAGCAGCGGCGGGACAGGAAGGGAATCACCCCTCCACTTT

clone size: .
J gene: TRBJ2-7
D gene: TRBD1
V gene: TRBV5-1
CDR3 protein: CASSRTGQGAYEQYF
CDR3 DNA: TGCGCCAGCAGCCGGACCGGACAGGGGGCCTACGAGCAGTACTTC

clone size: .
J gene: TRBJ1-1
D gene: .
V gene: TRBV7-9
CDR3 protein: CASSLIPGGGPNTEAFF
CDR3 DNA: TGTGCCAGCAGCTTAATACCTGGGGGAGGTCCGAACACTGAAGCTTTCTTT

clone size: once
J gene: TRBJ1-5
D gene: .
V gene: TRBV30
CDR3 protein: CAWSPSPFRASRLEPQHF
CDR3 DNA: TGTGCCTGGAGTCCCTCCCCGTTCAGGGCCTCTCGGCTAGAGCCCCAGCATTTT

clone size: .
J gene: TRBJ2-6
D gene: .
V gene: TRBV6-5
CDR3 protein: CASTTPSSGANVLTF
CDR3 DNA: TGTGCCAGCACCACTCCTAGCTCTGGGGCCAACGTCCTGACTTTC

clone size: .
J gene: TRBJ1-1
D gene: .
V gene: TRBV28
CDR3 protein: CASLEAGQAFF
CDR3 DNA: TGTGCCAGCTTAGAGGCGGGTCAAGCTTTCTTT

clone size: .
J gene: TRBJ1-6
D gene: TRBD1
V gene: TRBV5-4
CDR3 protein: CASSLGQGSPYSPLHF
CDR3 DNA: TGTGCCAGCAGCTTAGGACAGGGAAGTCCATATTCACCCCTCCACTTT

clone size: once
J gene: TRBJ2-5
D gene: .
V gene: TRBV5-1
CDR3 protein: CASSLEWHQETQYF
CDR3 DNA: TGCGCCAGCAGCTTGGAATGGCACCAAGAGACCCAGTACTTC

clone size: once
J gene: TRBJ1-1
D gene: .
V gene: TRBV30
CDR3 protein: CAWSEDMNTEAFF
CDR3 DNA: TGTGCCTGGTCAGAGGACATGAACACTGAAGCTTTCTTT

clone size: .
J gene: TRBJ1-5
D gene: TRBD1
V gene: TRBV28
CDR3 protein: CASSYFTPGQGTRQPQHF
CDR3 DNA: TGTGCCAGCAGTTATTTCACCCCGGGACAGGGGACCCGACAGCCCCAGCATTTT

clone size: .
J gene: TRBJ1-6
D gene: TRBD1
V gene: TRBV7-2
CDR3 protein: CASSLRVGQTNSPLHF
CDR3 DNA: TGTGCCAGCAGCTTGAGGGTGGGACAGACTAATTCACCCCTCCACTTT

clone size: .
J gene: TRBJ2-7
D gene: .
V gene: TRBV7-2
CDR3 protein: CASSLRRGPYEQYF
CDR3 DNA: TGTGCCAGCAGCTTAAGGAGGGGCCCTTACGAGCAGTACTTC

clone size: .
J gene: TRBJ2-6
D gene: TRBD1
V gene: TRBV6-2/TRBV6-3
CDR3 protein: CASSYYGQGSSGANVLTF
CDR3 DNA: TGTGCCAGCAGTTACTACGGACAGGGCTCCTCTGGGGCCAACGTCCTGACTTTC

clone size: .
J gene: TRBJ2-7
D gene: TRBD1
V gene: TRBV12-3/TRBV12-4
CDR3 protein: CASRWGQGDEQYF
CDR3 DNA: TGTGCCAGCAGATGGGGACAGGGAGACGAGCAGTACTTC

clone size: once
J gene: TRBJ2-3
D gene: .
V gene: TRBV24-1
CDR3 protein: CATSVDRLTDTQYF
CDR3 DNA: TGTGCCACCAGTGTAGACAGGCTCACAGATACGCAGTATTTT

clone size: few
J gene: TRBJ1-2
D gene: TRBD1
V gene: TRBV12-3/TRBV12-4
CDR3 protein: CASNDRGSDGYTF
CDR3 DNA: TGTGCCAGCAACGACAGGGGGAGTGACGGCTACACCTTC

clone size: .
J gene: TRBJ2-6
D gene: .
V gene: TRBV14
CDR3 protein: CASSQDGGANVLTF
CDR3 DNA: TGTGCCAGCAGCCAAGACGGGGGGGCCAACGTCCTGACTTTC

clone size: .
J gene: TRBJ1-1
D gene: .
V gene: TRBV27
CDR3 protein: CASAPGGPHTEAFF
CDR3 DNA: TGTGCCAGCGCCCCCGGGGGTCCCCACACTGAAGCTTTCTTT

clone size: few
J gene: TRBJ1-3
D gene: .
V gene: TRBV25-1
CDR3 protein: CASSADTISGNTIYF
CDR3 DNA: TGTGCCAGCAGTGCGGACACTATCTCTGGAAACACCATATATTTT

clone size: once
J gene: TRBJ2-6
D gene: TRBD1
V gene: TRBV5-1
CDR3 protein: CASSPRGTGVSGANVLTF
CDR3 DNA: TGCGCCAGCAGCCCGAGAGGGACAGGGGTCTCTGGGGCCAACGTCCTGACTTTC

clone size: .
J gene: TRBJ1-6
D gene: .
V gene: TRBV5-1
CDR3 protein: CASSLNEESPLHF
CDR3 DNA: TGCGCCAGCAGCTTGAATGAGGAATCACCCCTCCACTTT

clone size: .
J gene: TRBJ2-7
D gene: TRBD2
V gene: TRBV11-2
CDR3 protein: CASSSSGRPYEQYF
CDR3 DNA: TGTGCCAGCAGCTCTAGCGGGAGACCTTACGAGCAGTACTTC

clone size: many
J gene: TRBJ2-7
D gene: .
V gene: TRBV24-1
CDR3 protein: CATSDPPGLSF
CDR3 DNA: TGTGCCACCAGTGACCCGCCCGGACTGAGCTTC

clone size: .
J gene: TRBJ1-6
D gene: TRBD1
V gene: TRBV5-1
CDR3 protein: CASSGGQETRSPLHF
CDR3 DNA: TGCGCCAGCAGCGGGGGACAGGAGACGCGCTCACCCCTCCACTTT

clone size: .
J gene: TRBJ1-2
D gene: .
V gene: TRBV27
CDR3 protein: CASSVQGKGYGYTF
CDR3 DNA: TGTGCCAGCAGTGTACAGGGAAAAGGCTATGGCTACACCTTC

clone size: few
J gene: TRBJ2-2
D gene: TRBD2
V gene: TRBV7-2
CDR3 protein: CASTRGGSGAGELFF
CDR3 DNA: TGTGCCAGCACCCGGGGAGGGTCCGGCGCCGGGGAGCTGTTTTTT

clone size: .
J gene: TRBJ2-2
D gene: TRBD2
V gene: TRBV5-1
CDR3 protein: CASRFTSGGYTGELFF
CDR3 DNA: TGCGCCAGCAGGTTCACTAGCGGGGGTTACACCGGGGAGCTGTTTTTT

clone size: .
J gene: TRBJ2-5
D gene: TRBD2
V gene: TRBV9
CDR3 protein: CASSVAGLAIQETQYF
CDR3 DNA: TGTGCCAGCAGCGTAGCTGGACTAGCGATTCAAGAGACCCAGTACTTC

clone size: .
J gene: TRBJ2-5
D gene: TRBD2
V gene: TRBV18
CDR3 protein: CASSPGGETQYF
CDR3 DNA: TGTGCCAGCTCACCCGGGGGGGAGACCCAGTACTTC

clone size: few
J gene: TRBJ2-1
D gene: .
V gene: TRBV4-2
CDR3 protein: CASSQDRREQFF
CDR3 DNA: TGTGCCAGCAGCCAAGACAGGAGGGAGCAGTTCTTC

clone size: .
J gene: TRBJ2-6
D gene: TRBD1
V gene: TRBV28
CDR3 protein: CASLNAGGGTGANVLTF
CDR3 DNA: TGTGCCAGTTTAAATGCAGGGGGCGGAACTGGGGCCAACGTCCTGACTTTC

clone size: .
J gene: TRBJ2-7
D gene: .
V gene: TRBV5-1
CDR3 protein: CASSFDSGTVANYEQYF
CDR3 DNA: TGCGCCAGCAGCTTTGATTCCGGAACCGTAGCAAACTACGAGCAGTACTTC

clone size: .
J gene: TRBJ2-5
D gene: .
V gene: TRBV6-5
CDR3 protein: CASRPGLLSTQYF
CDR3 DNA: TGTGCCAGCAGACCTGGACTGCTATCGACCCAGTACTTC

clone size: .
J gene: TRBJ2-7
D gene: TRBD2
V gene: TRBV5-1
CDR3 protein: CASSLGTSGNYEQYF
CDR3 DNA: TGCGCCAGCAGCTTGGGGACTAGCGGGAATTACGAGCAGTACTTC